The text below deals with one T cell receptor beta chain. The sample originates from a study of T cell changes during pregnancy in multiple sclerosis. Produced via immunoSEQ multiplex PCR; TCRdb's table is partial and in-frame only. The sample has 40,000 to 50,000 clones; around 93% are singletons. After removal of 10 bases from V and 3 bases from J, the junction contained 9 bases not matched to a gene. The CDR3 spans 14 residues. Looked up from germline, CDR1 is SGHRS and CDR2 is YFSETQ. The sequencing used CD8+ T cells from peripheral blood mononuclear cells, collected after pregnancy. The V gene is TRBV5-1, the J gene TRBJ2-2; 7 positions agree with TRBD1. The clonotype was recovered from a female donor with multiple sclerosis, enrolled in a pregnancy study. CDR3 in DNA: TGCGCCTCCGCAACAGGGGACGACACCGGGGAGCTGTTTTTT. It specifies CASATGDDTGELFF.